This TCR beta chain is from a study of blood T cell repertoires in COVID-19. Across the whole study: The study drew acute and convalescent COVID-19 samples from the United States, Italy and Spain. T cells, B-cell-depleted T cells, or PBMCs supplied cDNA or gDNA.

Only a few counts were recorded for this clone. CDR3 length: 16 amino acids. From germline, CDR1 is LGHNT and CDR2 FRNRAP. V shed 1 base and J shed 4 bases, with 13 bases lying between them. Original data processing: Estimated nucleated cell counts came from reference gene primer amplification. The table came from immunoSEQ multiplex PCR; TCRdb's copy has only in-frame clones and leaves some out. V and J calls and clone size are those listed in that table; D and trimming were worked out from the DNA. Of about 120,000 clones listed, around 74% are singletons. The clonotype was recovered from a woman aged 55-75 years with acute or convalescent COVID-19. The sample taken for sequencing was peripheral blood. The chain couples TRBV12-5 to TRBJ2-2; D may be TRBD1 (6 bases). Here the CDR3 reads CASGLDRDRGTGELFF. In DNA form, the CDR3 reads TGTGCTAGTGGTTTGGACAGGGATAGAGGCACCGGGGAGCTGTTTTTT. The full variable domain, rest sourced from reference TRBV12-5 and TRBJ2-2, is DARVTQTPRHKVTEMGQEVTMRCQPILGHNTVFWYRQTMMQGLELLAYFRNRAPLDDSGMPKDRFSAEMPDATLATLKIQPSEPRDSAVYFCASGLDRDRGTGELFFGEGSRLTVL.